The entry that follows covers one TCR beta chain sequence. This clone's antigen is unknown. One base away there is no much larger clone; base qualities are not given. The CDR3, from cysteine to phenylalanine, totals 14 residues. The sequence is cut down to CDR3 DNA, 42 bases in frame from base 1. The germline V gene gives CDR1 as SGHRS and CDR2 as YFSETQ. V drops 2 bases and J drops 5 bases, leaving 14 bases in between. This sample stems from a study of shared clonotypes between healthy human individuals (TCRdb year 2020). The study in broad terms: The cohort included three men and a couple of women between 18 and 49 years of age. For each donor, CD4 naive and CD4 memory were each run on three plates, CD8 naive on two plates, and CD8 memory on one plate. Different laboratories and diverse techniques were used to prepare libraries and sequence TCR repertoires, to increase sequencing depth and limit assay-specific biases. Each donor's leukapheresis produced roughly between about 0.9 and 9.5 billion PBMCs. The study deeply sequenced blood TCR repertoires of about 5 healthy adults to estimate repertoire size and the extent of clonotype sharing between individuals. Results and caveats for the whole study, not just this receptor: Sampling was restricted to blood, and TCR repertoires in tissues likely differ from the TCR repertoires found in blood. About 5% of naive CD4, 3.5% of naive CD8, about 2.4% of memory CD4, and about 0.4% of memory CD8 clonotypes were shared across several donors. Incomplete sequencing was indicated by rarefaction of sorted-subset datasets, despite the large sequencing depth. Compared with non-shared clonotypes, the clonotypes found in all four sorted-subset donors had higher generation probabilities. Naive subsets generally had larger estimated clonotype richness than memory subsets did. The genetic and exposure-history diversity represented was limited by the small number of donors. Pairwise subsampling led to the expectation that sequencing depth would affect the degree of clonotype sharing among donors.

The donors were healthy, HIV-negative adults with no recently reported acute infections or vaccinations. Every donor was a Caucasian adult residing in Nashville, Tennessee, USA. Magnetic negative selection was used to enrich CD4+ T cells, after which naive cells were positively selected on CD45RA and the negative fraction became the memory subset. Blood was collected by leukapheresis, and PBMCs were isolated by Ficoll-Histopaque density gradient centrifugation and then cryopreserved in liquid nitrogen vapor phase. Purity and quantity of every magnetically sorted T cell population were checked by analytical flow cytometry. Genomic DNA was isolated from each sorted fraction and quantified by UV absorbance on a Nanodrop 2000c. Using the deep immunoSEQ assay, multiplex PCR amplified TCR CDR3 regions from genomic DNA. Extracted genomic DNA from each cell subset was distributed evenly across all wells of several immunoSEQ 96-well plates, and each plate was treated as a replicate. For sorted subsets, 200 ng of genomic DNA, equivalent to about 30,000 T cell genomes, went into each replicate PCR. The purified libraries were quantified using a Qubit 3.0 fluorometer, sized with a Bioanalyzer 2100, and then quantified again using the KAPA Library Quantification kit. Each immunoSEQ 96-well plate was sequenced on its own single-read 150-cycle Illumina NextSeq 550 flow cell. The original methods were these. Because the immunoSEQ output held only junctional sequences and lacked quality scores, the filtering could not match the filtering applied to full-length reads. Sequences were annotated with PyIR, a Python wrapper for IgBLAST v1.9, using IMGT germline references to assign V/J genes and CDR3. Reads were removed for weak V/J assignments (E-value above 1e-6), missing CDR3, stop codons, out-of-frame junctions, or ambiguous translated residues. A V3J clonotype was defined by an identical inferred V gene, J gene, and CDR3 amino acid sequence. To compute the percentage overlap between repertoires, the number of shared unique clonotypes was divided by the size of the smaller repertoire. Three approaches were used to assess repertoire richness: RTK rarefaction, the Chao1 estimator, and Recon v2.1 estimates of unobserved clonotypes. For all TCRbeta clonotypes obtained by the gDNA method from a handful of donors, generation probabilities were computed with OLGA. The immuneACCESS repertoire file appears here via TCRdb, limited to in-frame rearrangements. These files lack a portion of the clones; in checked studies, under half of the deficit traces to unresolved V genes, and the cause of the others is not known. V and J calls and clone size are given by that table; D and trimming were obtained from the DNA. This sample gives a few million clones in total; 85% to 95% of them show up just once. About 0.39% of the sample goes to the ten largest clones.

The sequence came from a man between 18 and 35 years old in good health. Some clones in this sample may be carry-over from other donors' samples. The rearrangement joined TRBV5-1 to TRBJ2-7; the D gene is perhaps TRBD1, from 6 matching bases. Sequencing used naive CD4+ T cells from PBMCs. The cell subset or site tag for this specimen amounts to: CD45RA+ positively selected. DNA sequence: TGCGCCAGCAGCTTCAAAACAGGGTCCCACGAGCAGTACTTC. It translates to CASSFKTGSHEQYF.